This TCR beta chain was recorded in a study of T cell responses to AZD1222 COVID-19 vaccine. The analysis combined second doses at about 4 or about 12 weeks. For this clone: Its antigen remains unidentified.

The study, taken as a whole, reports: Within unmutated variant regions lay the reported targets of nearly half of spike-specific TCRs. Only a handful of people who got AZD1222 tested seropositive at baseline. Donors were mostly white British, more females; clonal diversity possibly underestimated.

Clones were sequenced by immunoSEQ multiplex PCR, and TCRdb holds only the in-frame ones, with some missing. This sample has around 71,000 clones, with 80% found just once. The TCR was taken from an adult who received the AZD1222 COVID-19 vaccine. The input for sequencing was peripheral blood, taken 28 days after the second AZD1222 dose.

CDR3 residues: CASSPVGQGGNQPQHF. In DNA, the CDR3 is TGTGCCAGCTCACCGGTGGGGCAGGGGGGGAATCAGCCCCAGCATTTT. The chain employs TRBV18 and TRBJ1-5; 7 bases agree with TRBD1. The CDR3 consists of 16 residues. With 3 bases clipped from V and 4 bases from J, the junction kept 9 bases outside the gene matches. The V gene's germline CDR1 is KGHSH and CDR2 LQKENI.